These T cell receptor beta chains were read from a single sample in a study of blood T cells in healthy people across ages. TCRdb processed the 5' RACE reads anew with MiXCR; each CDR3 protein has one entry. Of over a million distinct CDR3 sequences in the sample, roughly 45% were seen once. The source material was blood. The receptors were sampled from a woman aged 55-75 years in good health. Both conserved end residues are part of each CDR3. A D gene is named only where the DNA matches it firmly. Rows may omit the clone size; those that give it use once, few, many or a size class.

>TRBV12-3/TRBV12-4|-|TRBD1|TRBJ2-3
TGTGCCAGCAGCCCACAGGGGGTCCCAGATACGCAGTATTTT
CASSPQGVPDTQYF
>TRBV29-1|-|-|TRBJ1-1
TGCAGCGCCGAGAGGGGAATGAACACTGAAGCTTTCTTT
CSAERGMNTEAFF
>TRBV6-2/TRBV6-3|-|-|TRBJ2-7
TGTGCCAGCAGAAACATCGGCTCCTACGAGCAGTACTTC
CASRNIGSYEQYF
>TRBV20-1|few|TRBD2|TRBJ2-5
TGCAGTGCTAGCCCCTTTGCTAGCGGAGAGACCCAGTACTTC
CSASPFASGETQYF
>TRBV20-1|-|TRBD1|TRBJ2-4
TGCAGTGCTAGGAGGGGACAGGGTAGAGCCAAAAACATTCAGTACTTC
CSARRGQGRAKNIQYF
>TRBV2|-|TRBD2|TRBJ2-1
TGTGCCAGCAGTGCACTAGCGGAACGCTACAATGAGCAGTTCTTC
CASSALAERYNEQFF
>TRBV6-5|-|TRBD1|TRBJ1-1
TGTGCCAGCAGAATTCAACGGACAGGATACACTGAAGCTTTCTTT
CASRIQRTGYTEAFF
>TRBV27|-|-|TRBJ2-3
TGTGCCAGCAACGACCGGGACCGGACAGATACGCAGTATTTT
CASNDRDRTDTQYF
>TRBV5-1|-|TRBD2|TRBJ2-3
TGCGCCAGCAGCTTGGCCTCTGCTAGCGGGAGCACAGATACGCAGTATTTT
CASSLASASGSTDTQYF
>TRBV7-9|-|-|TRBJ2-7
TGTGCCAGCAGCTTATCCCGAAGAGGCCACGAGCAGTACTTC
CASSLSRRGHEQYF
>TRBV29-1|few|-|TRBJ2-5
TGCAGCGTTGGCCCTAGCAATGAGCAGTACTTC
CSVGPSNEQYF
>TRBV25-1|-|-|TRBJ2-3
TGTGCCAGCAGTGATGACATTAGCACAGATACGCAGTATTTT
CASSDDISTDTQYF
>TRBV9|-|-|TRBJ2-5
TGTGCCAGCAGCGTAGGGCCCAAAGGGGAGACCCAGTACTTC
CASSVGPKGETQYF
>TRBV28|-|-|TRBJ1-5
TGTGCCAGCACTTTGGAGGGGGGGTCCCAGCATTTT
CASTLEGGSQHF
>TRBV5-1|-|-|TRBJ2-5
TGCGCCAGCAGCTCAGGACGGGGGGCGGGTGAGCAGTACTTC
CASSSGRGAGEQYF
>TRBV20-1|-|-|TRBJ2-7
TGCAGTGCTAGAGGGGTTGGGGGGTCCCCTCTCTCCTACGAGCAGTACTTC
CSARGVGGSPLSYEQYF
>TRBV27|many|TRBD2|TRBJ2-1
TGTGCCAGCAGTTCTGGACTAGCGCTCTACAATGAGCAGTTCTTC
CASSSGLALYNEQFF
>TRBV29-1|-|-|TRBJ1-5
TGCAGCGTTGGAGGGGTAGGGATTCCCCGGCATTTT
CSVGGVGIPRHF
>TRBV7-7|-|TRBD2|TRBJ2-5
TGTGCCAGCAGCTTAAGGACTAGCGGGAGGTCCGGAGAGACCCAGTACTTC
CASSLRTSGRSGETQYF
>TRBV6-5|-|TRBD2|TRBJ2-1
TGTGCCAGCAGTTACAATAGCGGGAGTTACAATGAGCAGTTCTTC
CASSYNSGSYNEQFF
>TRBV20-1|-|-|TRBJ1-6
TGCAGTGCTAGAGGGCAGACGAGCTCCTATAATTCACCCCTCCACTTT
CSARGQTSSYNSPLHF
>TRBV7-3|few|-|TRBJ2-7
TGTGCCAGCAGCTTAAACGCCTTCGAGTCACAACCGGGACGGAGATCCTACGAGCAGTACTTC
CASSLNAFESQPGRRSYEQYF
>TRBV9|few|-|TRBJ2-1
TGTGCCAGCAGCGCCGGGCCGAGCTCCTACAATGAGCAGTTCTTC
CASSAGPSSYNEQFF
>TRBV5-6|-|-|TRBJ2-7
TGTGCCAGCAGCGCGAGCCCCTCCTACGAGCAGTACTTC
CASSASPSYEQYF
>TRBV20-1|-|-|TRBJ2-1
TGCAGTGCTACCTCACTAGTGGGCTACAATGAGCAGTTCTTC
CSATSLVGYNEQFF
>TRBV6-6|-|-|TRBJ1-3
TGTGCCAGCAGTTTGGAAAACACCATATATTTT
CASSLENTIYF
>TRBV20-1|-|TRBD1|TRBJ2-7
TGCAGTGCTAGACTCAGCCTGAGGGACAGGGGCCCATACGAGCAGTACTTC
CSARLSLRDRGPYEQYF